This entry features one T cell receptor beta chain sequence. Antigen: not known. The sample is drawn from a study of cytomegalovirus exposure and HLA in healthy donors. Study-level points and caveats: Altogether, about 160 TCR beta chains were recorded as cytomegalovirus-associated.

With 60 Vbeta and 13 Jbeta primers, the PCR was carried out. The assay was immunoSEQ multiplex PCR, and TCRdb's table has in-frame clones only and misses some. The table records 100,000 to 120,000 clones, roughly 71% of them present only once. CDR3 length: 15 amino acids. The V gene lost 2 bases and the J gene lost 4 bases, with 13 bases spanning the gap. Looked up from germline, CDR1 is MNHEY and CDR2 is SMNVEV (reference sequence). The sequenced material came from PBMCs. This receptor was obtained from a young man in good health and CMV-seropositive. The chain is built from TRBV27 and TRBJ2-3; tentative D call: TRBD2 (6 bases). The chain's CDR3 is CASSLVGGAADTQYF. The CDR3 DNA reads TGTGCCAGCAGTTTAGTGGGGGGTGCTGCAGATACGCAGTATTTT.